These 19 T cell receptor beta chains originate from one sample sequenced in a study of blood T cell repertoires in COVID-19. The data were produced by immunoSEQ multiplex PCR, yet TCRdb's version contains in-frame clones alone and is incomplete. Counted here are roughly 190,000 clones, 80% to 95% occurring once; the ten biggest clones make up 0.5% to 0.65%. Source material: peripheral blood. Receptors originate from a man aged 50 to 59 with acute or convalescent COVID-19.

This chain uses TRBV6-1 with TRBJ2-2; 8 bases are a match to TRBD1. Germline V gene data show CDR1 as MNHNS and CDR2 as SASEGT. CDR3 length equals 17 residues. V lost 2 bases and J lost 1; bases outside the gene matches: 6. The chain's CDR3 is CASSERQGARNTGELFF. The DNA for the CDR3 is TGTGCCAGCAGTGAACGTCAGGGGGCTCGGAACACCGGGGAGCTGTTTTTT.

The chain carries TRBV6-5 and TRBJ2-7; a possible D gene is TRBD1 (5 bases). Trimming took 5 bases from V and 0 from J, leaving 8 bases between them. This CDR3 is built from 13 residues. Germline V gene lookup returns CDR1 MNHEY and CDR2 SVGAGI. Here the CDR3 reads CASSTTDSYEQYF. The CDR3 nucleotides read TGTGCCAGCAGTACGACAGACTCCTACGAGCAGTACTTC.

The chain links TRBV18 to TRBJ1-3; TRBD1 aligns across 9 bases. This CDR3 spans 15 amino acids. The V segment lost 5 bases and the J segment 4 bases; nucleotides outside the gene matches: 6. The germline gives CDR1 KGHSH, CDR2 LQKENI. In DNA, the CDR3 is TGTGCCAGCTCAGACGGGACAGGGCAAGGAAACACCATATATTTT. The encoded protein is CASSDGTGQGNTIYF.

V and J are TRBV2 and TRBJ2-5; D gene uncertain. Trimming took 4 bases from V and 5 from J, leaving 11 bases between them. The CDR3 has 13 residues. CDR1 SNHLY and CDR2 FYNNEI come from the germline V gene. The CDR3 region is CASSAVQMETQYF. The CDR3, as DNA: TGTGCCAGCAGTGCAGTCCAGATGGAGACCCAGTACTTC.

The V gene is TRBV7-9, the J gene TRBJ2-1; 9 nucleotides agree with TRBD2. Germline V gene sequence: CDR1 SEHNR, CDR2 FQNEAQ (reference sequence). The V gene end was trimmed by 2 bases and the J gene end by 3 bases; junction bases not matched to a gene: 8. The CDR3 loop spans 17 amino acids. CDR3: CASSLPWATSGYNEQFF. The CDR3 nucleotides are TGTGCCAGCAGCTTACCGTGGGCGACTAGCGGCTACAATGAGCAGTTCTTC.

The gene calls are TRBV11-2 and TRBJ2-5; 10 nucleotides align to TRBD2. The CDR3 has 20 amino acids. J lost 1 base, V lost 0 bases, and 14 bases had no gene match. The germline CDR1 and CDR2 sequences are SGHAT and FQNNGV. CDR3 sequence reads: CASSLDGPIWTSGTQETQYF. The CDR3 DNA reads as TGTGCCAGCAGCTTAGATGGGCCCATCTGGACTAGCGGTACCCAAGAGACCCAGTACTTC.

The chain carries TRBV5-1 and TRBJ2-2; 10 bases map to TRBD2. After removal of 9 bases from V and 4 bases from J, the junction contained 12 bases not matched to a gene. Germline loops: CDR1 SGHRS, CDR2 YFSETQ. The CDR3 totals 16 residues. This CDR3 reads CATGLAVRRGTGELFF. The CDR3 coding sequence is TGCGCCACCGGACTAGCGGTTCGTCGGGGCACCGGGGAGCTGTTTTTT.

This chain links TRBV6-5 with TRBJ1-5, with TRBD1 identical over 8 bases. CDR3 length: 16 amino acids. V lost 2 bases, J lost 5 bases, and 8 bases stayed unmatched. CDR1 is MNHEY and CDR2 is SVGAGI in the germline V gene. The DNA of the CDR3 is TGTGCCAGCAGTTACCCGGATTACAGGGGGGATCAGCCCCAGCATTTT. It yields the protein CASSYPDYRGDQPQHF.

The chain carries TRBV27 and TRBJ2-3; D gene uncertain. V was clipped by 2 bases and J by 2 bases, with 11 bases between them. The CDR3 consists of 15 residues. Germline V gene lookup returns CDR1 MNHEY and CDR2 SMNVEV (reference sequence). The CDR3 DNA reads TGTGCCAGCAGTTTAATGCAGGCCTACACAGATACGCAGTATTTT. Translating it yields CASSLMQAYTDTQYF.

The chain uses TRBV6-2 or TRBV6-3 and TRBJ2-3, with D possibly matching TRBD1 (5 bases). CDR1 and CDR2 from the germline V gene are MNHEY and SVGEGT. This CDR3 is built from 14 residues. Trimming took off 2 bases at V and 2 bases at J, with 8 bases between the two ends. CDR3 coding DNA: TGTGCCAGCAGTTACAGACAGCACACAGATACGCAGTATTTT. Its translation: CASSYRQHTDTQYF.

The rearrangement links TRBV4-1 to TRBJ2-5; D call uncertain. The CDR3 is 13 residues long. Trimming pared 4 bases from V and 5 bases from J, leaving 11 bases between. From germline, CDR1 is MGHRA and CDR2 YSYEKL. The DNA for the CDR3 is TGCGCCAGCAGCCGCGGCCTTAGGGAGACCCAGTACTTC. This translates into CASSRGLRETQYF.

The chain joins TRBV5-1 to TRBJ1-1, with a possible D match to TRBD1 (5 bases). Germline values: CDR1 SGHRS, CDR2 YFSETQ. The CDR3 is made up of 15 amino acids. Deletions cut 7 bases from V and 3 bases from J, with 19 bases between. The CDR3 sequence is CASYRSTGEDTEAFF. The CDR3 bases are TGCGCCAGCTATCGATCTACGGGGGAGGACACTGAAGCTTTCTTT.

The gene calls are TRBV3-1 (or the pseudogene TRBV3-2) and TRBJ1-4, with a tentative D call TRBD1 (6 bases). The CDR3 has 13 residues. Germline V lookup: CDR1 LGHDT, CDR2 YNNKEL (reference sequence). V gave up 2 bases and J gave up 7 bases, with 8 bases separating them. The chain's CDR3 is CASSQRGAEKLFF. CDR3 sequence (DNA): TGTGCCAGCAGCCAACGGGGGGCTGAAAAACTGTTTTTT.

The J gene is TRBJ2-3, the V gene TRBV9, with a tentative D call TRBD2 (5 bases). The CDR3 runs 15 residues. Germline V gene data show CDR1 as SGDLS and CDR2 as YYNGEE. V was clipped by 3 bases and J by 0 bases, with 11 bases between them. Here the CDR3 reads CASSAGLDSTDTQYF. CDR3 nucleotides: TGTGCCAGCAGCGCCGGACTGGATAGCACAGATACGCAGTATTTT.

This chain uses TRBV15 with TRBJ1-2, with 12 positions matching TRBD1. Trimming cost V 0 bases and J 3 bases; bases outside gene matches: 8. The CDR3 is made up of 18 amino acids. Germline lookup yields CDR1 LNHNV and CDR2 YYDKDF (reference sequence). The DNA for the CDR3 is TGTGCCACCAGCAGAGATGGGACAGGGGGCGAAGGCCACTATGGCTACACCTTC. Translated, it gives CATSRDGTGGEGHYGYTF. The variable domain in full, completed from reference TRBV15 and TRBJ1-2, reads DAMVIQNPRYQVTQFGKPVTLSCSQTLNHNVMYWYQQKSSQAPKLLFHYYDKDFNNEADTPDNFQSRRPNTSFCFLDIRSPGLGDTAMYLCATSRDGTGGEGHYGYTFGSGTRLTVV.

The V gene is TRBV7-3, the J gene TRBJ2-1; tentatively, D is TRBD1 (7 bases). V was cut by 1 base and J by 4 bases, with 11 bases left in between. From germline, CDR1 is SGHTA and CDR2 FQGTGA. The CDR3 is made up of 15 amino acids. Written as DNA, the CDR3 is TGTGCCAGCAGCTTAATGCAGGGGGGTTACAATGAGCAGTTCTTC. It encodes CASSLMQGGYNEQFF.

The V and J genes are TRBV6-4 and TRBJ1-5; D remains unclear. This CDR3 is 14 amino acids long. V was pared by 3 bases and J by 3 bases, with 9 bases between. CDR1 and CDR2 (germline): MRHNA, SNTAGT. The CDR3 spells CASSESQANQPQHF. CDR3 nucleotide sequence: TGTGCCAGCAGTGAATCCCAGGCCAATCAGCCCCAGCATTTT.

A word on this clone: The junction departs from the called germline gene at one end, perhaps through a read error. The rearrangement links TRBV4-3 to TRBJ2-1, with a possible D match to TRBD1 (6 bases). Germline values: CDR1 LGHNA, CDR2 YSLEER. The CDR3 spans 13 residues. The DNA of the CDR3 is TGCGCCAGCAGCCAAGATAGGTCGACACAGGGAGTCTTC. Residues: CASSQDRSTQGVF.

The CDR3, as DNA: TGTGCCAGCAGCATGGGGGACAGGGGGCTTGAGCAGTACTTC. Translation gives CASSMGDRGLEQYF. The chain uses TRBV5-8 and TRBJ2-7; 12 bases map to TRBD1. Losses at the gene ends were 4 bases for V and 7 bases for J; bases not matched to a gene: 6. This CDR3 region has 14 residues. Germline V lookup: CDR1 SGHTS, CDR2 YDEGEE. Supplemented by reference TRBV5-8 and TRBJ2-7, the full variable domain reads EAGVTQSPTHLIKTRGQQATLRCSPISGHTSVYWYQQALGLGLQFLLWYDEGEERNRGNFPPRFSGRQFPNYSSELNVNALELEDSALYLCASSMGDRGLEQYFGPGTRLTVT.